The clone carrying this TCR beta chain showed up just a few times. As yet, its antigen is unknown. The PCR was carried out with 60 Vbeta primers and 13 Jbeta primers. Libraries were prepared by immunoSEQ multiplex PCR; TCRdb keeps only in-frame clonotypes and omits some of them. The sample consists of approximately 170,000 clones, 81% of them appearing once. The data were obtained in a study of cytomegalovirus exposure and HLA in healthy donors. Overall study: Most donors, roughly 84% of 350 to 450 genotyped, fell in the Caucasian-associated ancestry cluster. General observations from the study: The authors excluded some V segments, including TRBV6-2 and TRBV6-3, as indistinguishable. Rarity characterized most TCR sequences, yet some public TCRs appeared in many donors. Some TCR beta chains (more than 150 of them) were listed as cytomegalovirus-associated.

The CDR3 loop spans 15 amino acids. CDR1 SGHNT and CDR2 YYREEE come from the germline V gene (reference sequence). J lost 2 bases, V lost 1 base, and 2 bases had no gene match. The rearrangement links TRBV5-4 to TRBJ2-5, with 10 positions matching TRBD2. The TCR was taken from a man between 50 and 59 years old in good health and CMV-seropositive. Sequencing was carried out using PBMCs. The CDR3 coding sequence is TGTGCCAGCAGCTTGAAACTAGCGGGGCAAGAGACCCAGTACTTC. This encodes CASSLKLAGQETQYF.